The rows below give T cell receptor beta chains drawn from one sample of a study of T cell changes during pregnancy in multiple sclerosis. The protocol was immunoSEQ multiplex PCR, while the TCRdb copy is restricted to in-frame clones and leaves out a portion. The sample has 83,000 or so clones, approximately 95% seen once. This material consisted of peripheral blood, taken after pregnancy. The receptors here all came from a female donor in good health, enrolled as a control in a pregnancy study. CDR3s include the opening cysteine and the closing phenylalanine or tryptophan.

V gene	J gene	CDR3 length	CDR3 protein
TRBV2	TRBJ2-7	12	CASLDSSYEQYF
TRBV19	TRBJ1-3	15	CASRLRGVTGNTIYF
TRBV6-1	TRBJ2-5	16	CASSEASDRDQETQYF
TRBV11-2	TRBJ2-2	15	CASSLNSGDTGELFF
TRBV29-1	TRBJ2-3	16	CSVVGLADPVEDTQYF
TRBV6-6	TRBJ1-1	13	CASSYPLYTEAFF
TRBV15	TRBJ2-7	15	CATSRDPTGGAEQYF
TRBV7-9	TRBJ2-7	18	CASSFLAGGPNLGYEQYF
TRBV2	TRBJ2-3	13	CASRWDSTDTQYF
TRBV5-6	TRBJ2-1	12	CASSLGGNEQFF
TRBV6-7	TRBJ2-3	18	CASSYHPGTSGRTDTQYF
TRBV4-1	TRBJ2-7	16	CASSQGGLAGGYEQYF
TRBV7-6	TRBJ2-7	14	CASSLALAHSEQYF
TRBV5-4	TRBJ2-1	17	CASSLAAGAVGYNEQFF
TRBV4-1	TRBJ2-3	15	CASSQDYGLADTQYF
TRBV5-1	TRBJ2-1	17	CASSLLAGGSSYNEQFF
TRBV7-2	TRBJ2-1	16	CASSFGGTVSYNEQFF
TRBV28	TRBJ1-2	15	CASSASGTPNYGYTF
TRBV5-1	TRBJ2-7	13	CASSFSSTYEQYF
TRBV5-1	TRBJ1-4	16	CASSFRTGGASEKLFF
TRBV6-5	TRBJ2-5	15	CASSYRLAGQETQYF
TRBV4-2	TRBJ2-3	17	CASSQAGGLAVTDTQYF
TRBV5-5	TRBJ1-5	16	CASSPGGQGSNQPQHF
TRBV5-1	TRBJ2-3	15	CASSNVAGVSDTQYF
TRBV11-2	TRBJ2-7	14	CASNSLADSYEQYF
TRBV2	TRBJ1-2	14	CASSDNDRLGGYTF
TRBV5-1	TRBJ1-5	14	CASSLEAGGQPQHF
TRBV9	TRBJ2-7	17	CASSGGDSGRAFGEQYF
TRBV6-5	TRBJ2-7	16	CASSYDRDSFTYEQYF
TRBV19	TRBJ2-7	14	CASSPGLFAYEQYF
TRBV29-1	TRBJ1-2	13	CSASRDSGYGYTF
TRBV5-6	TRBJ2-7	16	CASSLVGLADIYEQYF
TRBV28	TRBJ2-1	15	CASSETSGSYNEQFF
TRBV21-1	TRBJ2-7	15	CASSKTSGRAYEQYF
TRBV30	TRBJ2-2	15	CAWSVSGRVTGELFF
TRBV13	TRBJ1-5	14	CASSLGVTGQPQHF
TRBV2	TRBJ1-2	14	CASSRPDSNYGYTF
TRBV6-5	TRBJ2-7	15	CASSYSWTGGYEQYF
TRBV6-4	TRBJ2-1	13	CASSEGGRAEQFF
TRBV29-1	TRBJ1-2	16	CSVGGLGQGRNYGYTF
TRBV2	TRBJ2-5	13	CASSEWHQETQYF
TRBV4-1	TRBJ1-3	15	CASSHLQGAGNTIYF
TRBV6-1	TRBJ2-5	15	CASSERDRGRETQYF